This is a list of T cell receptor beta chains from one sample in a study of cytomegalovirus exposure and HLA in healthy donors. Some clones are missing from TCRdb's copy, which holds only in-frame ones; the method was immunoSEQ multiplex PCR. The data hold 100,000 to 150,000 clones, with roughly 76% observed a single time. The specimen sequenced was PBMCs. The receptors derive from a woman between 45 and 65 years old in good health and CMV-seronegative. The CDR3 runs from the conserved cysteine through the conserved F or W. D genes are given only for firm matches. Clone size is stated in some rows and not others, as once, few, many or a class when expanded.

J gene	D gene	clone size	V gene	CDR3 protein	CDR3 DNA
TRBJ1-4	.	.	TRBV29-1	CSVVYSVNEKLFF	TGCAGCGTTGTTTATTCGGTGAATGAAAAACTGTTTTTT
TRBJ2-2	TRBD1	.	TRBV28	CASRIISSWTGHSFRSGELFF	TGTGCCAGCAGAATCATCTCGTCTTGGACAGGACACTCCTTTAGGAGCGGGGAGCTGTTTTTT
TRBJ1-2	.	.	TRBV5-4	CASSLDGENYGYTF	TGTGCCAGCAGCTTGGACGGGGAAAACTATGGCTACACCTTC
TRBJ1-5	TRBD1	few	TRBV7-3	CASSGGTGRQPQHF	TGTGCCAGCAGCGGAGGGACAGGGCGTCAGCCCCAGCATTTT
TRBJ2-1	.	few	TRBV27	CASSPTGQGTNEQFF	TGTGCCAGCAGTCCAACGGGACAAGGGACCAATGAGCAGTTCTTC
TRBJ1-1	.	few	TRBV6-1	CASSRSVNTEAFF	TGTGCCAGCAGTCGATCGGTGAACACTGAAGCTTTCTTT
TRBJ2-2	TRBD1	.	TRBV6-6	CASSYTQGAVGELFF	TGTGCCAGCAGTTACACCCAGGGGGCCGTCGGGGAGCTGTTTTTT
TRBJ1-1	.	.	TRBV2	CASGGANTEAFF	TGTGCCAGCGGAGGGGCGAACACTGAAGCTTTCTTT
TRBJ2-7	TRBD2	few	TRBV27	CASREGTLAGPLRKQYF	TGTGCCTCCAGGGAGGGGACGCTAGCGGGACCCTTGCGGAAGCAGTACTTC
TRBJ2-7	.	.	TRBV9	CASSGHRQSYEQYF	TGTGCCAGCAGCGGACATAGACAGAGCTACGAGCAGTACTTC
TRBJ1-2	.	.	TRBV20-1	CSKAGATGYTF	TGCAGTAAAGCAGGGGCTACTGGCTACACCTTC
TRBJ2-7	TRBD2	once	TRBV30	CAWTPGLAGDEQYF	TGTGCCTGGACCCCGGGACTAGCGGGAGACGAGCAGTACTTC
TRBJ1-2	.	.	TRBV11-2	CASSPQGSYGYTF	TGTGCCAGCAGCCCACAGGGTTCCTATGGCTACACCTTC
TRBJ1-5	TRBD1	.	TRBV6-5	CASGRGSNQPQHF	TGTGCCAGCGGCAGGGGGTCCAATCAGCCCCAGCATTTT
TRBJ1-4	.	.	TRBV7-2	CASSPQNEKLFF	TGTGCCAGCAGCCCGCAGAATGAAAAACTGTTTTTT
TRBJ2-5	TRBD2	.	TRBV14	CASSQNGRRQETQYF	TGTGCCAGCAGCCAAAACGGGAGGCGACAAGAGACCCAGTACTTC
TRBJ2-2	.	.	TRBV19	CASWTGYTGELFF	TGTGCCAGCTGGACGGGGTACACCGGGGAGCTGTTTTTT
TRBJ2-1	.	once	TRBV7-9	CASSLGPEQFF	TGTGCCAGCAGCTTAGGGCCGGAGCAGTTCTTC
TRBJ1-3	TRBD1	few	TRBV2	CASRDRIYSGNTIYF	TGTGCCAGCAGGGACAGGATCTACTCTGGAAACACCATATATTTT
TRBJ2-3	TRBD2	.	TRBV19	CASSIGSGATDTQYF	TGTGCCAGTAGTATAGGGAGCGGGGCCACAGATACGCAGTATTTT
TRBJ2-7	.	.	TRBV18	CASSPDSLSEQYF	TGTGCCAGCTCACCAGACTCACTCTCCGAGCAGTACTTC
TRBJ1-1	.	.	TRBV11-2	CASSLARTEFF	TGTGCCAGCAGCTTAGCGAGGACAGAATTCTTT
TRBJ2-7	.	.	TRBV7-9	CSSSVDSYEQYF	TGTTCCAGCAGCGTCGACAGCTACGAGCAGTACTTC
TRBJ1-5	.	.	TRBV28	CASRLRAQPQHF	TGTGCCAGCAGGCTCAGGGCCCAGCCCCAGCATTTT
TRBJ2-7	.	.	TRBV11-2	CASSLPIVRYEQYF	TGTGCCAGCAGCCTTCCTATTGTGCGCTACGAGCAGTACTTC
TRBJ1-4	.	.	TRBV5-4	CASSFRGGEKLFF	TGTGCCAGCAGCTTCCGGGGTGGGGAAAAACTGTTTTTT
TRBJ1-3	TRBD1	few	TRBV28	CASTAGQQLWVSGNTIYF	TGTGCCAGCACCGCGGGACAGCAACTGTGGGTCTCTGGAAACACCATATATTTT
TRBJ1-1	TRBD1	.	TRBV7-2	CASSLVVRGMNTEAFF	TGTGCCAGCAGCTTAGTGGTCAGGGGGATGAACACTGAAGCTTTCTTT
TRBJ1-1	.	.	TRBV27	CASSLFQGMNTEAFF	TGTGCCAGCAGTTTATTCCAGGGGATGAACACTGAAGCTTTCTTT
TRBJ2-1	TRBD2	.	TRBV10-3	CAISASASGNEQFF	TGTGCCATCAGCGCCTCTGCTAGCGGCAATGAGCAGTTCTTC
TRBJ2-2	TRBD2	.	TRBV7-8	CASSLLAGGPTGELFF	TGTGCCAGCAGCCTTTTAGCGGGAGGGCCCACCGGGGAGCTGTTTTTT
TRBJ2-7	TRBD1	few	TRBV7-9	CSSSSSDGRGHVEQYF	TGTTCCAGCAGCTCATCAGATGGCAGGGGGCATGTCGAGCAGTACTTC
TRBJ2-5	.	once	TRBV2	CASRRDSRGAQYF	TGTGCCAGCAGACGGGACAGCAGGGGGGCCCAGTACTTC
TRBJ2-1	TRBD2	.	TRBV4-3	CASSQDRGGYNEQFF	TGCGCCAGCAGCCAAGATCGGGGGGGGTACAATGAGCAGTTCTTC
TRBJ2-4	TRBD2	few	TRBV7-2	CASSLVGGDQYF	TGTGCCAGCAGCTTAGTGGGGGGGGATCAGTACTTC
TRBJ2-2	TRBD1	.	TRBV28	CAVTGTDTWTGELFF	TGTGCCGTCACCGGGACAGACACTTGGACCGGGGAGCTGTTTTTT
TRBJ2-7	TRBD1	.	TRBV29-1	CSAGRQGTLEQYF	TGCAGCGCAGGAAGACAGGGGACCCTCGAGCAGTACTTC